The next 18 T cell receptor beta chains were all read from a single sample in a study of human T cells and chemical hapten exposure. Time point indicated: pre-sensitization, week 0. The treatment is: therapeutic diphenylcyclopropenone sensitization with weekly scalp DPC. MiXCR, run by TCRdb on the RACE reads, gives a single entry per CDR3 protein. The table lists tens of thousands of distinct CDR3 sequences, around 10% of them singletons. The material was whole blood, obtained in connection with sensitization to the hapten diphenylcyclopropenone (DPC). These receptors all come from a woman aged 40 to 50 with alopecia areata. Some clones in this sample may be carry-over from other donors' samples.

The chain employs TRBV6-5 and TRBJ2-3; D remains unclear. The CDR3 loop spans 15 amino acids. The V end was cut by 0 bases, the J end by 3 bases, with 10 bases between. The germline gives CDR1 MNHEY, CDR2 SVGAGI. The CDR3 coding sequence is TGTGCCAGCAGTTACTCTCGGCAGGCAACAGATACGCAGTATTTT. Its protein product is CASSYSRQATDTQYF.

At least ten counts were recorded for this clonotype. This rearrangement joins TRBV6-4 to TRBJ1-5; 8 bases fit TRBD1. V shed 6 bases and J 4 bases; nucleotides not matched to a gene: 8. CDR3 size: 15 residues. Looked up from germline, CDR1 is MRHNA and CDR2 is SNTAGT. CDR3 residues: CASSQDQGANQPQHF. The CDR3 nucleotides are TGTGCCAGCAGCCAGGACCAGGGGGCGAATCAGCCCCAGCATTTT.

This clonotype was seen repeatedly, ten times or more. The chain is built from TRBV28 and TRBJ2-1, with D possibly TRBD2 on 5 matching bases. V was trimmed by 7 bases and J by 5 bases, leaving 15 bases between them. Germline CDR1 is MDHEN and CDR2 is SYDVKM. The CDR3 is 14 amino acids. The CDR3, as DNA: TGTGCCAGCATTCCCGGGAATCTCCACAATGAGCAGTTCTTC. As protein: CASIPGNLHNEQFF.

This clonotype has just a few counts. This chain links TRBV6-2 or TRBV6-3 with TRBJ1-2; D not certain. The CDR3 sequence is 12 residues long. CDR1 MNHEY and CDR2 SVGEGT come from the germline V gene. V lost 6 bases to trimming and J lost 8 bases, with 13 bases between them. The CDR3 is CASRQVPPGYTF. CDR3 DNA: TGTGCCAGCAGGCAGGTTCCACCCGGCTACACCTTC.

The genes are TRBV2 and TRBJ1-1, with D possibly TRBD1 on 5 matching bases. CDR3 size: 13 residues. V was shortened by 6 bases and J by 1 base, with 9 bases between the two germline ends. CDR1 and CDR2 (germline): SNHLY, FYNNEI. This CDR3 is CASRQGQNTEAFF. The CDR3 coding sequence is TGTGCCAGCAGGCAAGGACAGAACACTGAAGCTTTCTTT.

This clonotype was counted at least ten times. This chain connects TRBV25-1 to TRBJ2-7; TRBD1 agrees at 11 bases. The CDR3 has 15 amino acids. The germline V gene has CDR1 MGHDK and CDR2 SYGVNS. The ends lost 4 bases at V and 4 bases at J; junction bases unmatched: 6. CDR3 region: CASSAWDRGRYEQYF. CDR3 nucleotide sequence: TGTGCCAGCAGTGCCTGGGACAGGGGGAGATACGAGCAGTACTTC.

About this clonotype itself: This clone may be a read error of a much larger clone one base away. The V gene is TRBV6-5, the J gene TRBJ2-3; D is perhaps TRBD1 or TRBD2 (5 bases each). Germline loops: CDR1 MNHEY, CDR2 SVGAGI. The CDR3 runs to 15 residues. With 6 bases removed from V and 5 bases from J, the gap between germline ends came to 18 bases. CDR3 coding DNA: TGTGCCAGCAGCCCCCTCGCAGGGAGTGGAGATACGCAGTATTTT. Residues: CASSPLAGSGDTQYF.

The V call is TRBV19, the J call TRBJ2-3; 10 bases align to TRBD1. The CDR3 runs to 16 residues. V lost 9 bases, J lost 0 bases, and 9 bases stayed unmatched. Germline V gene lookup returns CDR1 LNHDA and CDR2 SQIVND (reference sequence). CDR3 sequence (DNA): TGTGCCAGCAATAGACAGGGGGCGTGGAGCACAGATACGCAGTATTTT. Its protein is CASNRQGAWSTDTQYF.

In this sample, this clonotype turned up many times. J is TRBJ1-1 and V is TRBV2; 7 positions agree with TRBD1. V was clipped by 4 bases and J by 6 bases; unmatched bases: 11. This CDR3 region has 15 residues. Germline V CDR1 and CDR2: SNHLY, FYNNEI. The DNA of the CDR3 is TGTGCCAGCAGTGGACAGGGTATTGCACCTGCTGAAGCTTTCTTT. It codes for CASSGQGIAPAEAFF.

This chain connects TRBV18 to TRBJ1-5; tentatively, D is TRBD1 (5 bases). CDR1 and CDR2 (germline): KGHSH, LQKENI. Trimming removed 3 bases from V and 0 bases from J, with 9 bases in between. The CDR3 sequence is 15 residues long. The CDR3 loop reads CASSPADTSNQPQHF. The CDR3 region has the DNA TGTGCCAGCTCACCTGCGGACACTAGCAATCAGCCCCAGCATTTT.

This clonotype was detected many times. J is TRBJ1-5 and V is TRBV28; 7 bases map to TRBD1. The CDR3 spans 17 residues. CDR1 is MDHEN, CDR2 SYDVKM, per germline. The junction had 10 bases not matched to a gene; V was cut back by 5 bases and J by 0 bases. Here the CDR3 reads CASSEMTGFDSNQPQHF. In DNA form, the CDR3 reads TGTGCCAGCAGTGAAATGACAGGGTTCGATAGCAATCAGCCCCAGCATTTT.

The J gene is TRBJ2-7, the V gene TRBV7-3; D unresolved. The CDR3 contains 14 residues. The germline V gene encodes CDR1 SGHTA and CDR2 FQGTGA. V lost 5 bases and J 1 base, leaving 12 bases between the germline ends. DNA of the CDR3: TGTGCCAGCAGCGCAGACACTCCGTCCTACGAGCAGTACTTC. It specifies CASSADTPSYEQYF.

This clonotype was detected only a few times. The gene calls are TRBV3-1 and TRBJ2-7; 8 bases align to TRBD2. Germline CDR1 is LGHDT and CDR2 is YNNKEL (reference sequence). V shed 5 bases and J 2 bases; nucleotides not matched to a gene: 11. The CDR3 sequence is 16 residues long. The CDR3 is CASSSTLLADTYEQYF. CDR3 nucleotides: TGTGCCAGCAGCTCGACCCTACTAGCGGATACCTACGAGCAGTACTTC.

The V call is TRBV4-1, the J call TRBJ2-5; 9 bases agree with TRBD1. The CDR3 runs to 16 residues. Trimming cost V 4 bases and J 7 bases; bases outside gene matches: 13. Germline CDR1 is MGHRA and CDR2 is YSYEKL. This CDR3 is CASSPSLTGGAGTQYF. The CDR3 DNA follows: TGCGCCAGCAGCCCCAGCCTTACAGGGGGCGCGGGGACCCAGTACTTC.

The chain combines TRBV7-8 with TRBJ1-1, with 7 bases identical to TRBD1. The CDR3 contains 20 residues. The trim removed 3 bases at V and 2 bases at J, leaving 21 bases unmatched. Germline CDR1 reads SGHVS; CDR2 reads FQNEAQ. The chain's CDR3 is CASSLPQSSRSGTDNTEAFF. The CDR3 nucleotides read TGTGCCAGCAGCTTGCCTCAGAGCAGTCGCTCGGGGACAGACAACACTGAAGCTTTCTTT.

This clonotype was detected many times. The chain joins TRBV10-3 to TRBJ2-3, with TRBD2 as a possible D gene (6 bases). V dropped 7 bases and J dropped 2 bases, with 10 bases sitting between them. The CDR3 is 13 residues long. Germline V gene lookup returns CDR1 ENHRY and CDR2 SYGVKD. CDR3 nucleotide sequence: TGTGCCATCACTCCGGGGGACACAGATACGCAGTATTTT. This codes for CAITPGDTDTQYF.

The V and J genes are TRBV7-6 and TRBJ2-2; 8 bases align to TRBD2. Germline V gene sequence: CDR1 SGHVS, CDR2 FNYEAQ. This CDR3 is built from 13 residues. The J segment lost 7 bases and the V segment lost 5 bases, leaving 3 bases of the junction unmatched. In DNA form, the CDR3 reads TGTGCCAGCAGCCCCCGGGAGGGCGGGGAGCTGTTTTTT. It yields the protein CASSPREGGELFF. The full variable domain, in which reference TRBV7-6 and TRBJ2-2 provide the parts outside the CDR3, is GAGVSQSPRYKVTKRGQDVALRCDPISGHVSLYWYRQALGQGPEFLTYFNYEAQQDKSGLPNDRFSAERPEGSISTLTIQRTEQRDSAMYRCASSPREGGELFFGEGSRLTVL.

This chain connects TRBV6-2 or TRBV6-3 to TRBJ1-2; D unresolved. Germline V gene sequence: CDR1 MNHEY, CDR2 SVGEGT. V was trimmed by 5 bases and J by 6 bases, leaving 25 bases between them. This CDR3 spans 17 amino acids. CDR3 in DNA: TGTGCCAGCAGTGAGCCGGGAGCTAGAGCCTCGAAGGATGGCTACACCTTC. Encoded protein: CASSEPGARASKDGYTF.